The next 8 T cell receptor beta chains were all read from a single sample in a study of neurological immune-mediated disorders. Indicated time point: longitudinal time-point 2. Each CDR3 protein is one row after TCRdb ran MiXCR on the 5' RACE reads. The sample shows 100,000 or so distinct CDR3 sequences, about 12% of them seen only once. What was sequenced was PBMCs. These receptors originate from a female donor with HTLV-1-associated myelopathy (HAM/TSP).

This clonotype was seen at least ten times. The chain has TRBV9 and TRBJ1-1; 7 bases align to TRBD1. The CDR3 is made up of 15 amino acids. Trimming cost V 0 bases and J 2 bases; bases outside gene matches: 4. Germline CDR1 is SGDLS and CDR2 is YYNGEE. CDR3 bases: TGTGCCAGCAGCGTAGGGCACAGGGGCAACACTGAAGCTTTCTTT. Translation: CASSVGHRGNTEAFF.

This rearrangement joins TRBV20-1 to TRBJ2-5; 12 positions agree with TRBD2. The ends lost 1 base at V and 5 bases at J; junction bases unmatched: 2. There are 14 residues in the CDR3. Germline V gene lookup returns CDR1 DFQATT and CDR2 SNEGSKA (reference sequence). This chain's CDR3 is CSARGLAGVETQYF. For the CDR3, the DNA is TGCAGTGCTAGAGGACTAGCGGGGGTGGAGACCCAGTACTTC.

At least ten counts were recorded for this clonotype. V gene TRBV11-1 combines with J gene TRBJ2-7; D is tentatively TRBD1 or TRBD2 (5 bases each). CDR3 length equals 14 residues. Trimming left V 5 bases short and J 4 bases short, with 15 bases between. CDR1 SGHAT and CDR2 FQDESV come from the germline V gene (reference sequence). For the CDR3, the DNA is TGTGCCAGCAGCCCCGATTGGGGACGGTACGAGCAGTACTTC. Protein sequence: CASSPDWGRYEQYF. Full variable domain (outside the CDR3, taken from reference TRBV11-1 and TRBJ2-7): EAEVAQSPRYKITEKSQAVAFWCDPISGHATLYWYRQILGQGPELLVQFQDESVVDDSQLPKDRFSAERLKGVDSTLKIQPAELGDSAMYLCASSPDWGRYEQYFGPGTRLTVT.

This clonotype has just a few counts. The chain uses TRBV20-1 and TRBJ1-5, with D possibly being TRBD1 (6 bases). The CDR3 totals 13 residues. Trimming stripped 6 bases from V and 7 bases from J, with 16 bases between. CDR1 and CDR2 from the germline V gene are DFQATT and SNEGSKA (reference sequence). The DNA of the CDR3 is TGCAGTGCCGTGGGTGCAGGGGCACAGCCCCAGCATTTT. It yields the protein CSAVGAGAQPQHF.

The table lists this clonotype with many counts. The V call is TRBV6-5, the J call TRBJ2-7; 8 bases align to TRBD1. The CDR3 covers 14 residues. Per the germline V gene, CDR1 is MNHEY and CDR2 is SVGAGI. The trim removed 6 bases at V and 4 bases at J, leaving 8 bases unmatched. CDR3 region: CASRIGQGTYEQYF. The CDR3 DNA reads TGTGCCAGCAGGATAGGACAGGGCACGTACGAGCAGTACTTC.

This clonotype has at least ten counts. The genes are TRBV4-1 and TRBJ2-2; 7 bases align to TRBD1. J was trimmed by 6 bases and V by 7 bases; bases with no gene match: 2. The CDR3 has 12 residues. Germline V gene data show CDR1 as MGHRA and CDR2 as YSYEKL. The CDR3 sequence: CASKQGAGELFF. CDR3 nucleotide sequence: TGCGCCAGCAAGCAGGGGGCCGGGGAGCTGTTTTTT.

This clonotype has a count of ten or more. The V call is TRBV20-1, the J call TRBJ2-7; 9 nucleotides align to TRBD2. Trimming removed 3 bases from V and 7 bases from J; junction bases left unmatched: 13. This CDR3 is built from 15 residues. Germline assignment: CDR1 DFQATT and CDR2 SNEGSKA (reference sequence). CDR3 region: CSASGELAGAEEQYF. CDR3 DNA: TGCAGTGCTAGTGGTGAATTAGCGGGGGCGGAGGAGCAGTACTTC.

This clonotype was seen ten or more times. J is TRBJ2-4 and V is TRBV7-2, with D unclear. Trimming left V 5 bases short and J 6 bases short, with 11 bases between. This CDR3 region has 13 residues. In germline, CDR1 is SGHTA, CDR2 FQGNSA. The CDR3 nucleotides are TGTGCCAGCAGCGTGCATTCGGGAAACATTCAGTACTTC. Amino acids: CASSVHSGNIQYF.